Detailed here is one TCR beta chain. Its target is unknown. The sample belongs to a study of shared clonotypes between healthy human individuals. Genomic DNA (from each subset) was split evenly across several immunoSEQ plates. Per the original data handling: Quality scores were absent from the junction-only immunoSEQ sequences, so filtering differed. The assay was immunoSEQ multiplex PCR, and TCRdb's table has in-frame clones only and misses some. That table supplies the V and J calls and clone size; D and trimming were determined from the DNA. The sample holds some 2,100,000 clones, approximately 96% seen once. Study-wide results and caveats: When compared with the clonotypes that were shared by all four sorted-subset donors, the non-shared clonotypes turned out to have lower generation probabilities. How much donors shared clonotypes was expected to be affected by sequencing depth.

The TCR sequence derives from a man younger than 35 in good health. Source material: naive CD4+ T cells sorted from blood. The subset here: CD45RA+ positively selected.

CDR3 nucleotide sequence: TGTGCCAGCAGTGCCCCACTCATAAACACAGATACGCAGTATTTT. It encodes CASSAPLINTDTQYF. The chain uses TRBV2 and TRBJ2-3; D remains unclear. The V end lost 4 bases, the J end lost 2 bases, and 13 bases lay between the germline ends. The CDR3 loop spans 15 amino acids. Germline V gene lookup returns CDR1 SNHLY and CDR2 FYNNEI.